This entry lists 7 T cell receptor beta chains sequenced from one sample in a study of CD8 T cells in ankylosing spondylitis (dated by TCRdb to the late 2010s). Libraries came from 5' RACE. For sequencing, an Illumina HiSeq 2500 was employed. TCRdb redid the processing of the public reads, applying fastp at Q25 and MiXCR, and retained in-frame beta chains. Identical CDR3 proteins give one entry, which carries the most common genes and DNA. This sample gives 300,000 to 400,000 distinct CDR3 sequences in total; roughly 14% of them show up just once. Together, the top ten hold approximately 1% of the sample. Sequencing was carried out using blood, either unsorted or a sorted T cell fraction (not recorded which). The receptors were sampled from a male donor with ankylosing spondylitis or in good health (not recorded which).

The V gene is TRBV12-5, the J gene TRBJ2-7, with D possibly being TRBD1 (7 bases). V shed 3 bases and J shed 0 bases, with 15 bases lying between them. CDR1 is LGHNT and CDR2 is FRNRAP in the germline V gene. The CDR3 spans 16 residues. CDR3 region: CASGFGRQGHSYEQYF. In nucleotides, the CDR3 is TGTGCTAGTGGTTTCGGGAGACAGGGCCACTCCTACGAGCAGTACTTC.

This clonotype was counted many times. The J gene is TRBJ1-1, the V gene TRBV29-1; TRBD1 is a possible D gene (6 bases). The CDR3 totals 13 residues. Germline CDR1 SQVTM, CDR2 ANQGSEA. V dropped 6 bases and J dropped 1 base, with 12 bases sitting between them. CDR3 DNA: TGCAGCGTAGTATGGGGGGCGAACACTGAAGCTTTCTTT. It codes for CSVVWGANTEAFF.

This clonotype was recorded at least ten times. The rearrangement links TRBV28 to TRBJ1-1; 7 nucleotides match TRBD1. Germline loops: CDR1 MDHEN, CDR2 SYDVKM. The CDR3 consists of 14 residues. Trimming at V came to 6 bases and at J to 1 base, leaving 5 bases not matched to a gene. The CDR3 loop is CASRSGQPNTEAFF. The CDR3 bases are TGTGCCAGCAGATCGGGACAGCCGAACACTGAAGCTTTCTTT.

This clonotype showed up just a few times. The chain uses TRBV2 and TRBJ2-2; D gene ambiguous. Trimming removed 10 bases at V and 2 bases at J, with 20 bases between. Per germline, CDR1 SNHLY and CDR2 FYNNEI. The length of the CDR3 is 16 residues. CDR3 loop: CATSYDAALNTGELFF. In DNA, the CDR3 is TGTGCCACTAGTTATGACGCAGCCCTCAACACCGGGGAGCTGTTTTTT.

The V and J genes are TRBV20-1 and TRBJ2-5; unclear D gene. Per germline, CDR1 DFQATT and CDR2 SNEGSKA (reference sequence). This CDR3 contains 11 residues. The V gene lost 4 bases and the J gene lost 2 bases, with 5 bases spanning the gap. The CDR3 is CSAKLQETQYF. CDR3 bases: TGCAGTGCTAAACTTCAAGAGACCCAGTACTTC.

The chain links TRBV3-1 to TRBJ2-2; D is ambiguous. The CDR3 loop spans 14 amino acids. Per germline, CDR1 LGHDT and CDR2 YNNKEL (reference sequence). Trimming shortened V by 4 bases and J by 4 bases, and 10 bases separated the two germline ends. CDR3 nucleotide sequence: TGTGCCAGCAGCCCAAATTATGGCACCGGGGAGCTGTTTTTT. This gives the protein CASSPNYGTGELFF.

This clonotype was seen only a few times. The chain is built from TRBV4-1 and TRBJ2-1; 10 nucleotides match TRBD2. In germline, CDR1 is MGHRA, CDR2 YSYEKL. CDR3 length: 17 amino acids. The V gene end was trimmed by 1 base and the J gene end by 2 bases; junction bases not matched to a gene: 5. The chain's CDR3 is CASSQGERGGTYNEQFF. The CDR3 DNA is TGCGCCAGCAGCCAAGGGGAGCGGGGGGGCACCTACAATGAGCAGTTCTTC.